This TCR beta chain was captured in a study of early T cells in non-severe SARS-CoV-2 infection. For the study at large: Bulk RNA from unsorted whole blood was sequenced; chains were unpaired.

The CDR3 covers 14 residues. In germline, CDR1 is GTSNPN, CDR2 SVGIG (reference sequence). Trimming removed 3 bases from V and 5 bases from J, with 16 bases in between. Unique molecular identifiers (one per individual cDNA molecule) were attached. TCRdb analysed the 5' RACE reads with MiXCR anew, one entry per CDR3 protein. The sample gives approximately 70,000 distinct CDR3 sequences, approximately 12% of which show up once; roughly 16% is in the top ten. The study, taken as a whole, reports: VDJdb-based annotation leaned toward anti-spike CD8 responses and missed private and CD4 specificities.

At least ten counts were recorded for this clonotype. Its antigen is not identified. The chain employs TRBV30 and TRBJ2-5; D may be TRBD1 or TRBD2 (6 bases each). The sequence derives from an adult who was a healthcare worker with PCR-confirmed SARS-CoV-2 infection or an uninfected control (not recorded which). The donor label of this sample is uncertain. The sample consisted of whole blood, taken at baseline. The DNA for the CDR3 is TGTGCCTGGAGCGCGGGACACCGTTGGGAGACCCAGTACTTC. Amino acid sequence: CAWSAGHRWETQYF. Filled out from reference TRBV30 and TRBJ2-5, the complete variable domain reads SQTIHQWPATLVQPVGSPLSLECTVEGTSNPNLYWYRQAAGRGLQLLFYSVGIGQISSEVPQNLSASRPQDRQFILSSKKLLLSDSGFYLCAWSAGHRWETQYFGPGTRLLVL.